This TCR beta chain emerged from a study of T cell responses to AZD1222 COVID-19 vaccine. Study-wide context: The study pooled second doses at about 4 or about 12 weeks. Notes on the study in general: Donors in the cohort were predominantly white British and more often female, and clonal diversity was possibly underestimated. No repertoire was sampled before or during the peak T cell response, only after it. Per reports, nearly half of all spike-specific TCRs target regions that are unmutated in variants.

Note on this clone: Its specificity is unknown.

The germline V gene has CDR1 KGHDR and CDR2 SFDVKD. V gave up 4 bases and J gave up 6 bases, with 14 bases separating them. The CDR3 is made up of 14 amino acids. The table came from immunoSEQ multiplex PCR; TCRdb's copy has only in-frame clones and leaves some out. The table has 100,000 or so clones, roughly 84% seen once. The chain has TRBV24-1 and TRBJ1-2; the D gene is possibly TRBD1 (6 bases). The TCR comes from an adult in good health. The material sequenced was peripheral blood, taken on day 0 of AZD1222 vaccination. The CDR3 bases are TGTGCCACCAGTGACTCAGACAGGATCCATGGCTACACCTTC. Protein product: CATSDSDRIHGYTF.